The 19 T cell receptor beta chains given below trace back to one sample, sequenced in a study of T cell responses to AZD1222 COVID-19 vaccine (dated by TCRdb to the early 2020s). Sample time point, as interpreted from the label and publication: about 28 days (+/-7) after the second vaccine dose. The method was the immunoSEQ multiplex PCR assay. TCRdb re-hosts the immuneACCESS table, in-frame sequences only. Its copies lack some clones; in the studies checked, an unresolved V gene accounts for under half of them, and the cause for the rest is not known. The sample profile shows about 89,000 clones; around 91% of them were found once. Around 5.5% of the sample comes from the top ten. This material consisted of peripheral blood, taken 28 days after the second AZD1222 dose. The receptors originated from an adult who received the AZD1222 COVID-19 vaccine.

This clone was counted once. The V gene is TRBV15, the J gene TRBJ1-6; 8 bases are shared with TRBD1. Losses at the gene ends were 3 bases for V and 5 bases for J; bases not matched to a gene: 0. There are 14 residues in the CDR3. Germline V CDR1 and CDR2: LNHNV, YYDKDF (reference sequence). The CDR3 spells CATSRDRDNSPLHF. CDR3 DNA sequence: TGTGCCACCAGCAGGGACAGGGATAATTCACCCCTCCACTTT.

The chain recombines TRBV6-5 with TRBJ2-5; D tentatively reads TRBD1 or TRBD2 (5 bases each). Trimming took off 0 bases at V and 5 bases at J, with 16 bases between the two ends. Germline lookup yields CDR1 MNHEY and CDR2 SVGAGI. This CDR3 region has 16 residues. CDR3 coding DNA: TGTGCCAGCAGTTACTCGACGGGGCGAGGCTCGGAGACCCAGTACTTC. It yields the protein CASSYSTGRGSETQYF.

The chain carries TRBV24-1 and TRBJ1-5; possible D gene TRBD1, 5 bases. Between the trimmed V and J ends, which lost 5 bases and 2 bases, there was a span of 12 bases. Germline V gives CDR1 KGHDR, CDR2 SFDVKD. This CDR3 spans 15 amino acids. CDR3 region: CATSGGERGNQPQHF. As DNA, the CDR3 is TGTGCCACCAGTGGAGGGGAAAGGGGCAATCAGCCCCAGCATTTT.

The V and J genes are TRBV7-9 and TRBJ1-1, with D hard to call. Trimming took 1 base from V and 0 from J, leaving 6 bases between them. From germline, CDR1 is SEHNR and CDR2 FQNEAQ (reference sequence). This CDR3 has 14 residues. The CDR3 reads CASSLGFLNTEAFF. In DNA form, the CDR3 reads TGTGCCAGCAGCTTAGGATTCCTGAACACTGAAGCTTTCTTT.

This chain uses TRBV7-2 with TRBJ2-7; weak D call: TRBD1 (5 bases). The germline CDR1 and CDR2 sequences are SGHTA and FQGNSA. Trimming cost V 5 bases and J 6 bases, with 17 bases left between them. The CDR3 sequence is 14 residues long. CDR3: CASSPEWGLGEQYF. CDR3 DNA sequence: TGTGCCAGCAGCCCAGAGTGGGGCCTCGGCGAGCAGTACTTC.

The chain employs TRBV5-8 and TRBJ1-2; D unclear. The CDR3 is made up of 12 amino acids. Germline values: CDR1 SGHTS, CDR2 YDEGEE. V lost 2 bases and J lost 5, with 7 bases in between. CDR3 sequence: CASSFGFYGYTF. The CDR3 nucleotides are TGTGCCAGCAGCTTCGGGTTTTATGGCTACACCTTC. Full variable domain (missing parts from reference TRBV5-8 and TRBJ1-2): EAGVTQSPTHLIKTRGQQATLRCSPISGHTSVYWYQQALGLGLQFLLWYDEGEERNRGNFPPRFSGRQFPNYSSELNVNALELEDSALYLCASSFGFYGYTFGSGTRLTVV.

A single count supports this clone. CDR3 sequence reads: CASSLAVYGTGGSPLHF. CDR3 nucleotide sequence: TGCGCCAGCAGCCTGGCAGTTTATGGGACAGGGGGTTCACCCCTCCACTTT. The chain is built from TRBV4-1 and TRBJ1-6; 11 bases align to TRBD1. This CDR3 has 17 amino acids. Germline V gene lookup returns CDR1 MGHRA and CDR2 YSYEKL. V gave up 4 bases and J gave up 9 bases; unmatched junction bases: 11.

This rearrangement joins TRBV27 to TRBJ2-1, with D unclear. Germline values: CDR1 MNHEY, CDR2 SMNVEV (reference sequence). There are 14 residues in the CDR3. V was shortened by 9 bases and J by 1 base, with 13 bases between the two germline ends. Here the CDR3 reads CASGPSGSYNEQFF. CDR3 nucleotides: TGTGCCAGTGGACCTTCTGGATCCTACAATGAGCAGTTCTTC.

The CDR3 nucleotides are TGTGCCAGCAGTGGGGGGGGGCTGGCTGAAGCTTTCTTT. It codes for CASSGGGLAEAFF. The V gene is TRBV2, the J gene TRBJ1-1; a possible D gene is TRBD1 (6 bases). The V end was cut by 4 bases, the J end by 6 bases, with 12 bases between. The germline gives CDR1 SNHLY, CDR2 FYNNEI. This CDR3 has 13 amino acids.

The chain uses TRBV15 and TRBJ2-7; no reliable D call. Trimming removed 1 base from V and 1 base from J, with 8 bases in between. This CDR3 comprises 14 residues. Germline V CDR1 and CDR2: LNHNV, YYDKDF (reference sequence). CDR3 protein: CATSRGSGSYEQYF. CDR3 DNA: TGTGCCACCAGCAGAGGCTCCGGGTCCTACGAGCAGTACTTC.

The rearrangement uses TRBV19 and TRBJ2-7; the D gene could be TRBD1 or TRBD2 (6 bases each). The V end lost 8 bases, the J end lost 1 base, and 12 bases lay between the germline ends. This CDR3 is 13 amino acids long. Per the germline V gene, CDR1 is LNHDA and CDR2 is SQIVND (reference sequence). The CDR3: CASGGTKSYEQYF. In DNA, the CDR3 is TGTGCCAGTGGGGGGACAAAATCCTACGAGCAGTACTTC.

V and J are TRBV29-1 and TRBJ1-3; no clear D gene. Per the germline V gene, CDR1 is SQVTM and CDR2 is ANQGSEA. This CDR3 spans 12 amino acids. Trimming removed 7 bases from V and 3 bases from J, with 10 bases in between. The CDR3 reads CSALDFGNTIYF. CDR3 sequence (DNA): TGCAGCGCACTCGACTTTGGAAACACCATATATTTT. Looking up the rest from reference TRBV29-1 and TRBJ1-3 gives the full variable domain: SAVISQKPSRDICQRGTSLTIQCQVDSQVTMMFWYRQQPGQSLTLIATANQGSEATYESGFVIDKFPISRPNLTFSTLTVSNMSPEDSSIYLCSALDFGNTIYFGEGSWLTVV.

CDR3 nucleotide sequence: TGTGCCAGTAGTCAAGACAGGGAATCTCACTATGGCTACACCTTC. Protein sequence: CASSQDRESHYGYTF. The gene calls are TRBV19 and TRBJ1-2; TRBD1 matches 7 bases. Germline lookup yields CDR1 LNHDA and CDR2 SQIVND (reference sequence). This CDR3 spans 15 amino acids. The J segment lost 3 bases and the V segment lost 5 bases, leaving 9 bases of the junction unmatched.

The CDR3 nucleotides are TGTGCCAGCAGCGTGGACGCAGGGGATTGGGTGCAGTACTTC. This sequence encodes CASSVDAGDWVQYF. The rearrangement joins TRBV7-2 to TRBJ2-7; maybe TRBD1 (6 bases). In germline, CDR1 is SGHTA, CDR2 FQGNSA. The CDR3 is made up of 14 amino acids. The germline V and J ends were trimmed by 5 bases and 9 bases, with 20 bases remaining between them.

The chain carries TRBV7-8 and TRBJ1-2; D remains ambiguous. This CDR3 spans 16 amino acids. Trimming removed 4 bases at V and 6 bases at J, with 21 bases between. Germline CDR1 SGHVS, CDR2 FQNEAQ. CDR3: CASSSRPGPPGDGYTF. Here the CDR3 DNA reads TGTGCCAGCAGCTCCCGCCCCGGGCCGCCCGGGGATGGCTACACCTTC.

The chain has TRBV19 and TRBJ2-7, with D possibly TRBD2 on 6 matching bases. The CDR3 contains 15 residues. The germline CDR1 and CDR2 sequences are LNHDA and SQIVND (reference sequence). Trimming took 6 bases from V and 4 from J, leaving 19 bases between them. This CDR3 is CASRNTGEIVYEQYF. CDR3 coding DNA: TGTGCCAGTAGGAACACGGGGGAGATCGTTTACGAGCAGTACTTC.

The chain links TRBV6-6 to TRBJ1-5; 10 nucleotides line up with TRBD1. The V gene's germline CDR1 is MNHNY and CDR2 SVGAGI (reference sequence). This CDR3 comprises 18 residues. After removal of 5 bases from V and 5 bases from J, the junction contained 15 bases not matched to a gene. The CDR3 DNA is TGTGCCAGCAGTCTCCATTCATTTTCGACAGGGGGCGATCAGCCCCAGCATTTT. This sequence encodes CASSLHSFSTGGDQPQHF.

This chain connects TRBV25-1 to TRBJ2-6, with 9 bases identical to TRBD2. The CDR3 contains 18 residues. J gave up 0 bases and V 6 bases, and 9 bases lay outside the gene matches. Per the germline V gene, CDR1 is MGHDK and CDR2 is SYGVNS. The DNA for the CDR3 is TGTGCCAGCAGCAACCCGCGGGGGGGAAGCTCTGGGGCCAACGTCCTGACTTTC. It yields the protein CASSNPRGGSSGANVLTF. Together with reference TRBV25-1 and TRBJ2-6, the CDR3 gives the full variable domain: EADIYQTPRYLVIGTGKKITLECSQTMGHDKMYWYQQDPGMELHLIHYSYGVNSTEKGDLSSESTVSRIRTEHFPLTLESARPSHTSQYLCASSNPRGGSSGANVLTFGAGSRLTVL.

The chain employs TRBV25-1 and TRBJ1-5; D not certain. The V end lost 2 bases, the J end lost 3 bases, and 8 bases lay between the germline ends. This CDR3 is built from 14 residues. Looked up from germline, CDR1 is MGHDK and CDR2 is SYGVNS. The CDR3 sequence: CASSEGSLNQPQHF. In nucleotides, the CDR3 is TGTGCCAGCAGTGAAGGGAGCCTCAATCAGCCCCAGCATTTT.